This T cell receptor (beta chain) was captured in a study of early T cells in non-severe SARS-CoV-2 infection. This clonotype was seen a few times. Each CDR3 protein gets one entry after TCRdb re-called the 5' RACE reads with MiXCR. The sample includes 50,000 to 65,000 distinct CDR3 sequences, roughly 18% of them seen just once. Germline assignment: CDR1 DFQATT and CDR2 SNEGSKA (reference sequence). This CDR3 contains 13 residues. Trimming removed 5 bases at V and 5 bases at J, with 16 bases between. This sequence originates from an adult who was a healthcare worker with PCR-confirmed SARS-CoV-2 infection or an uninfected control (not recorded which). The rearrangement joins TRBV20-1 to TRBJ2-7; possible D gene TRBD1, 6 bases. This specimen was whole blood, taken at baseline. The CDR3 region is CSAPSGQSNEQYF. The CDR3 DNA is TGCAGTGCTCCCTCCGGACAGTCTAACGAGCAGTACTTC.